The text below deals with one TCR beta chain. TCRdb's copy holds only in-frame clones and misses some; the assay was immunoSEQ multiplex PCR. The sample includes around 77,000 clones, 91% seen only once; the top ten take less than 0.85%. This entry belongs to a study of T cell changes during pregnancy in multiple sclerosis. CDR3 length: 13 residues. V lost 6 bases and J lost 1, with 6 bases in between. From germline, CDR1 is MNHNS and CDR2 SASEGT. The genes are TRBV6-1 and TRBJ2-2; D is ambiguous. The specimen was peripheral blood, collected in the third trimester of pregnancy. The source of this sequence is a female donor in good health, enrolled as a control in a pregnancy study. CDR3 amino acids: CASSPMNTGELFF. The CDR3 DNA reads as TGTGCCAGCAGCCCCATGAACACCGGGGAGCTGTTTTTT.